Included here is one TCR beta chain sequence, with context. These data originate in a study of blood T cell repertoires in COVID-19. Overall study context: Acute and convalescent COVID-19 samples came from the United States, Italy and Spain. PBMCs, B-cell-depleted T cells, or T cells provided the cDNA or gDNA that made up the material.

CDR1 and CDR2 (germline): LNHNV, YYDKDF (reference sequence). This CDR3 comprises 15 residues. V lost 2 bases and J lost 3, with 12 bases in between. Original processing methods: Estimated nucleated cell counts came from reference gene primer amplification. Generated by immunoSEQ multiplex PCR, the TCRdb table keeps only in-frame clones and is missing some. V, J and clone size are taken as reported in that table, and D and trimming were inferred from the DNA itself. The sample holds 40,000 to 50,000 clones, 75% to 90% seen once. Material: peripheral blood. This chain connects TRBV15 to TRBJ2-3, with D perhaps TRBD1 (5 bases). This clonotype originated in a man aged 25 to 40 with active or convalescent COVID-19. CDR3 loop: CATSRPDRDTDTQYF. In nucleotides, the CDR3 is TGTGCCACCAGCAGACCCGACAGAGATACAGATACGCAGTATTTT.